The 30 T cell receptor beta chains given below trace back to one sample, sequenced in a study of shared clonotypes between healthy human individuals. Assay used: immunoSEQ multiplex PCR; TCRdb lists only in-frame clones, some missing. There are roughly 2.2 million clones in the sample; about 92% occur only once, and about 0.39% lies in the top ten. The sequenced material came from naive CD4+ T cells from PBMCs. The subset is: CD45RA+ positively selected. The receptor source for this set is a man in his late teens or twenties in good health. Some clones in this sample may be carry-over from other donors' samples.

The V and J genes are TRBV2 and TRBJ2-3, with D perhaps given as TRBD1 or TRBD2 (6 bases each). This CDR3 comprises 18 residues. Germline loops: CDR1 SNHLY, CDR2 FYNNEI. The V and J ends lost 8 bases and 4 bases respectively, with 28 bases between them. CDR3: CASGGEVYPGNRADTQYF. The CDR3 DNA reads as TGTGCCAGCGGAGGGGAAGTGTACCCGGGGAACAGGGCAGATACGCAGTATTTT. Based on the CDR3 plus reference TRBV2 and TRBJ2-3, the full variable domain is EPEVTQTPSHQVTQMGQEVILRCVPISNHLYFYWYRQILGQKVEFLVSFYNNEISEKSEIFDDQFSVERPDGSNFTLKIRSTKLEDSAMYFCASGGEVYPGNRADTQYFGPGTRLTVL.

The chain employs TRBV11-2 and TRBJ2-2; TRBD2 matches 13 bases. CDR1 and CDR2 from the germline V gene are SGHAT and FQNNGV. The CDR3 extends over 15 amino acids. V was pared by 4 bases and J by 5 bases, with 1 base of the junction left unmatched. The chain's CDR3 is CASSWGLAGTGELFF. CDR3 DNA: TGTGCCAGCAGCTGGGGACTAGCGGGAACCGGGGAGCTGTTTTTT.

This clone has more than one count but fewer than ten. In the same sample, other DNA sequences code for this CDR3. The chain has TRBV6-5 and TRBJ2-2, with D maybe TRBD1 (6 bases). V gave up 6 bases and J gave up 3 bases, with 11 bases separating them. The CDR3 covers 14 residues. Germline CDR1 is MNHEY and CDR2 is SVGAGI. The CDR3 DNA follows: TGTGCCAGCAGAGATGACAGGTACACCGGGGAGCTGTTTTTT. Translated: CASRDDRYTGELFF.

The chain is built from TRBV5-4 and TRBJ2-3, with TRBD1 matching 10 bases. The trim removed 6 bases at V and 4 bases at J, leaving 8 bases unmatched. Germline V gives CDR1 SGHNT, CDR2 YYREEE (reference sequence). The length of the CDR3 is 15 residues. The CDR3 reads CASTVRDRGPDTQYF. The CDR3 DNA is TGTGCCAGCACCGTCCGGGACAGGGGTCCAGATACGCAGTATTTT.

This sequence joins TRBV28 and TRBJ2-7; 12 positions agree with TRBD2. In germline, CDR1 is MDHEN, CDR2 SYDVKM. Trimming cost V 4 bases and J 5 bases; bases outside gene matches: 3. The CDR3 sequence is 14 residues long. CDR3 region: CASSWTSGAHEQYF. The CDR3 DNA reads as TGTGCCAGCAGTTGGACTAGCGGGGCCCACGAGCAGTACTTC.

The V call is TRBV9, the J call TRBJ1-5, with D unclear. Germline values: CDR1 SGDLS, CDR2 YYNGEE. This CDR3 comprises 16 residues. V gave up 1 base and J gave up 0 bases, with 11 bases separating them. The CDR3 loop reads CASSVQMGISNQPQHF. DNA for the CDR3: TGTGCCAGCAGCGTACAGATGGGAATTAGCAATCAGCCCCAGCATTTT.

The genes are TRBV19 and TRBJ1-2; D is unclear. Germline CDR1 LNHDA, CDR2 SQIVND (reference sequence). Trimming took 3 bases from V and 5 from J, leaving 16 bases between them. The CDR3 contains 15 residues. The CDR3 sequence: CASSIFVRPTYGYTF. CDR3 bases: TGTGCCAGTAGTATTTTCGTCAGGCCCACATATGGCTACACCTTC.

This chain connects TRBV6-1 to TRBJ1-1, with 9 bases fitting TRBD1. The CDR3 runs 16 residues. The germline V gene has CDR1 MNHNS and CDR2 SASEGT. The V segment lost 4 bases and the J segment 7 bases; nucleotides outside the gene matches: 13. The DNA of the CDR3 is TGTGCCAGCAGTGCCCGGGACAGGGATCTTCCCATTGAAGCTTTCTTT. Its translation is CASSARDRDLPIEAFF.

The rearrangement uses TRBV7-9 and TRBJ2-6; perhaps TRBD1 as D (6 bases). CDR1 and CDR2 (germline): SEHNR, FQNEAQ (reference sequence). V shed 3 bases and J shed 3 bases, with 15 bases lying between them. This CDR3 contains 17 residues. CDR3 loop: CASSFGTGMFGANVLTF. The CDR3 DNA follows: TGTGCCAGCAGCTTTGGAACAGGGATGTTTGGGGCCAACGTCCTGACTTTC. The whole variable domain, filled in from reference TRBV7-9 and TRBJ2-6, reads DTGVSQNPRHKITKRGQNVTFRCDPISEHNRLYWYRQTLGQGPEFLTYFQNEAQLEKSRLLSDRFSAERPKGSFSTLEIQRTEQGDSAMYLCASSFGTGMFGANVLTFGAGSRLTVL.

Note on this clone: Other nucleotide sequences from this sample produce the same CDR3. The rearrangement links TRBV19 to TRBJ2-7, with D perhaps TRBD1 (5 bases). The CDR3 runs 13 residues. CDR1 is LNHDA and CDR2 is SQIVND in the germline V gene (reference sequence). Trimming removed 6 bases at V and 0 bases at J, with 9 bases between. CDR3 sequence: CASRRGLSYEQYF. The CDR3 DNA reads TGTGCCAGTAGAAGGGGCCTCTCCTACGAGCAGTACTTC.

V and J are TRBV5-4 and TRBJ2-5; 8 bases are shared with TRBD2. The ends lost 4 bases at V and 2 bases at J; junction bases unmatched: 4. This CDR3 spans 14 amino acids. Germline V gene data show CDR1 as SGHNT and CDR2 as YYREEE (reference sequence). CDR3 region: CASSHKREQETQYF. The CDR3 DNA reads TGTGCCAGCAGCCACAAGCGGGAGCAAGAGACCCAGTACTTC.

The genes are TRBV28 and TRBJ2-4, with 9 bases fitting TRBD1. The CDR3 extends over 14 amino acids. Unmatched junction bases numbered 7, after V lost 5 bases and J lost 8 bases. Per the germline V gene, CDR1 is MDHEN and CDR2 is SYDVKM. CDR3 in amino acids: CASSLSGQGDIQYF. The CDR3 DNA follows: TGTGCCAGCAGTCTATCGGGACAGGGTGACATTCAGTACTTC.

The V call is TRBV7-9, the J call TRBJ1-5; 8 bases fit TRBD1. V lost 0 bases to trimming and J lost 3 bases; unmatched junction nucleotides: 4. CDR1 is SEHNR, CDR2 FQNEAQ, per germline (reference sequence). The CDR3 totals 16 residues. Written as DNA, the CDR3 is TGTGCCAGCAGCTTAGCGCAGGGGGCAATCAATCAGCCCCAGCATTTT. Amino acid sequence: CASSLAQGAINQPQHF.

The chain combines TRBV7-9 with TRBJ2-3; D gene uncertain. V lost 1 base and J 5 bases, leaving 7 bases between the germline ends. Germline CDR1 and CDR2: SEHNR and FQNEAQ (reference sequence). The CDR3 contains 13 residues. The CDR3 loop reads CASSLGSGDTQYF. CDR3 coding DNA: TGTGCCAGCAGCTTAGGGTCAGGAGATACGCAGTATTTT.

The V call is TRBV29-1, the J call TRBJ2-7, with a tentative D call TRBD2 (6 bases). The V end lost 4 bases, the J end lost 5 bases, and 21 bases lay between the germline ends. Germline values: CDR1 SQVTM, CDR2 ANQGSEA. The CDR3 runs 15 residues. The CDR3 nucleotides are TGCAGCGTTGCTCTCCTGGGACTGCCGGGGGACGAGCAGTACTTC. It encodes CSVALLGLPGDEQYF.

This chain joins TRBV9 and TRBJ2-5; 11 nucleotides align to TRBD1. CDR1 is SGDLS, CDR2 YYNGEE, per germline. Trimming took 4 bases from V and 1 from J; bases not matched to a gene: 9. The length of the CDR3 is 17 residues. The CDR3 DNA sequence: TGTGCCAGCAGCTTCGGCTTCGGGACAGGGGGCCAAGAGACCCAGTACTTC. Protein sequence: CASSFGFGTGGQETQYF. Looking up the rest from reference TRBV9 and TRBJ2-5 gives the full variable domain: DSGVTQTPKHLITATGQRVTLRCSPRSGDLSVYWYQQSLDQGLQFLIQYYNGEERAKGNILERFSAQQFPDLHSELNLSSLELGDSALYFCASSFGFGTGGQETQYFGPGTRLLVL.

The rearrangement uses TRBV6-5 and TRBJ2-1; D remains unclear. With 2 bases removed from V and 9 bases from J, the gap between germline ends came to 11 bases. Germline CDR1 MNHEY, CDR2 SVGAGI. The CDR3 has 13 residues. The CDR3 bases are TGTGCCAGCAGTTACCCCGAGTCGTCTGAGCAGTTCTTC. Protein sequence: CASSYPESSEQFF.

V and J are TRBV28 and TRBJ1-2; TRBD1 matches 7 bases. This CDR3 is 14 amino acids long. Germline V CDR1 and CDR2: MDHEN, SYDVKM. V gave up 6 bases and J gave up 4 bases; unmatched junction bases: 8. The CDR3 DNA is TGTGCCAGCAGACAGGGGACCCCCTTCTATGGCTACACCTTC. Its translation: CASRQGTPFYGYTF.

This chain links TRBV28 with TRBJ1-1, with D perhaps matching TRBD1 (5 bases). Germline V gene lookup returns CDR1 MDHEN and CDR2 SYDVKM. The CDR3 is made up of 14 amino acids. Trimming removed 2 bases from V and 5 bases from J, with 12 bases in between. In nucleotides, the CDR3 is TGTGCCAGCAGTTTAGGGGGGGTGATGACTGAAGCTTTCTTT. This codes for CASSLGGVMTEAFF. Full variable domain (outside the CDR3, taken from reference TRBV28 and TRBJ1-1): DVKVTQSSRYLVKRTGEKVFLECVQDMDHENMFWYRQDPGLGLRLIYFSYDVKMKEKGDIPEGYSVSREKKERFSLILESASTNQTSMYLCASSLGGVMTEAFFGQGTRLTVV.

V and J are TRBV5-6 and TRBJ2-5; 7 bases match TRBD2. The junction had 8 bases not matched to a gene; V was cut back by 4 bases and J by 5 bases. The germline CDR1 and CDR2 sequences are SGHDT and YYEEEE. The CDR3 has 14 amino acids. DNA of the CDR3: TGTGCCAGCAGCAAACTAGCGCAGATGGAGACCCAGTACTTC. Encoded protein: CASSKLAQMETQYF.

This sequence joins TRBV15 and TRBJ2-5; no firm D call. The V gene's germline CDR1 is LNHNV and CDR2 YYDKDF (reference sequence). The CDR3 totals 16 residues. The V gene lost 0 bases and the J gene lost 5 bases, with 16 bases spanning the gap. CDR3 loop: CATSRDGKVPWETQYF. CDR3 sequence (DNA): TGTGCCACCAGCAGAGATGGAAAGGTCCCATGGGAGACCCAGTACTTC.

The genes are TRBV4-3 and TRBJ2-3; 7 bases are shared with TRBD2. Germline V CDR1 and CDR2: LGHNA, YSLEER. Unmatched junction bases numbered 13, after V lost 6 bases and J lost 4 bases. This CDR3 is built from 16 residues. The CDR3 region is CASRPEVSGWADTQYF. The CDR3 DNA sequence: TGCGCCAGCAGACCCGAGGTTAGCGGGTGGGCAGATACGCAGTATTTT.

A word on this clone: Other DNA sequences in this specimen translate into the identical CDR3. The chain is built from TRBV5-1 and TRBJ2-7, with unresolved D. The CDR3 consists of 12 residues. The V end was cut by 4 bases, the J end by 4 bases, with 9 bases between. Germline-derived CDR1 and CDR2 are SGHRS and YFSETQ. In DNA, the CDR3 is TGCGCCAGCAGCCTGTCCGGTTACGAGCAGTACTTC. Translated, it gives CASSLSGYEQYF.

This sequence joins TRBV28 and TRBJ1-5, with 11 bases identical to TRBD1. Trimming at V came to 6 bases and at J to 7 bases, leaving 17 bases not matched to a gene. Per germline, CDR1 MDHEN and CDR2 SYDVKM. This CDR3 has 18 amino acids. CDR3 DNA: TGTGCCAGCAGGCGATACCGGGACAGGGGGACTGGTGCACAGCCCCAGCATTTT. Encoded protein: CASRRYRDRGTGAQPQHF.

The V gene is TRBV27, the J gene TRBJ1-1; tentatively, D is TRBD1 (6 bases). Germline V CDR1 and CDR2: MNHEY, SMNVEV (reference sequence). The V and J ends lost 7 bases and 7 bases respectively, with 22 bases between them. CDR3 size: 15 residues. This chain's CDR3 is CASTRITGQFREAFF. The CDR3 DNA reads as TGTGCCAGCACCCGTATTACGGGACAATTCCGTGAAGCTTTCTTT.

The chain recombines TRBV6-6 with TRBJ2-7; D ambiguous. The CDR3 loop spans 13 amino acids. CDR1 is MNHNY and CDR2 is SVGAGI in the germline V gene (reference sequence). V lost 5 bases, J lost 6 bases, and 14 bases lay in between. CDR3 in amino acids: CASSPPGLAEQYF. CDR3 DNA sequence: TGTGCCAGCAGTCCCCCCGGATTGGCCGAGCAGTACTTC.

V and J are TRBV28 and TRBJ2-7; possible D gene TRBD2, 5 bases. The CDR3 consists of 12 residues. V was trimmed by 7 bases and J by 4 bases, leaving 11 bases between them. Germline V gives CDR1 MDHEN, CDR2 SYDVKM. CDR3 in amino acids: CASTSRWYEQYF. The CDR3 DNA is TGTGCCAGCACTAGCAGGTGGTACGAGCAGTACTTC.

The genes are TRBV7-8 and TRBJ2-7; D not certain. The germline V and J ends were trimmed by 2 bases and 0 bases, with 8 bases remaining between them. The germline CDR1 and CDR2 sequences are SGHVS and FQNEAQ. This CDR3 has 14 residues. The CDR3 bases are TGTGCCAGCAGCTTATTTGGTAGCTCCTACGAGCAGTACTTC. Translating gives CASSLFGSSYEQYF.

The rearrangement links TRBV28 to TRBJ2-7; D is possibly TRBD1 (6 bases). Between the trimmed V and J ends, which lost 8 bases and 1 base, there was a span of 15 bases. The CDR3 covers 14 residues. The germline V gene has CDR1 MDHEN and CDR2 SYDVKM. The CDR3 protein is CASRILTGSYEQYF. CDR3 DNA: TGTGCCAGCCGGATTTTGACAGGATCCTACGAGCAGTACTTC.

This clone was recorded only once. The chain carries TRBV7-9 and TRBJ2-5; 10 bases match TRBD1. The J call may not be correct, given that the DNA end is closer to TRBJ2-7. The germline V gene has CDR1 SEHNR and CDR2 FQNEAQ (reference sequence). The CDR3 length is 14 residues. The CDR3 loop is CASSLPGQGYEQYF. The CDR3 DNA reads TGTGCCAGCAGCTTGCCGGGACAGGGGTACGAGCAGTACTTC.